The rows below give T cell receptor beta chains drawn from one sample of a study of blood T cell repertoires in COVID-19. TCRdb's copy holds only in-frame clones and misses some; the assay was immunoSEQ multiplex PCR. The top ten clones hold 2.5% to 3.5% of a sample with about 150,000 clones, roughly nine tenths of them seen once. Sample: peripheral blood. The receptor set was obtained from a woman aged 55-69 years with active COVID-19. Each CDR3 is given with its conserved first and last residue. A D gene is named only where the DNA matches it firmly. Clone size is stated in some rows and not others, as once, few, many or a class when expanded.

clone_size: .
v_call: TRBV28
d_call: .
j_call: TRBJ2-1
cdr3_nt: TGTGCCAGCAGTTTGCAAAGCGGGCAGTACAATGAGCAGTTCTTC
cdr3_aa: CASSLQSGQYNEQFF

clone_size: once
v_call: TRBV3-1/TRBV3-2
d_call: .
j_call: TRBJ1-2
cdr3_nt: TGTGCCGGACAAGTTAACTATGGCTACACCTTC
cdr3_aa: CAGQVNYGYTF

clone_size: .
v_call: TRBV5-8
d_call: TRBD2
j_call: TRBJ2-3
cdr3_nt: TGTGCCAGCAGCCAAAGGACTAGGGATGGGTATTTT
cdr3_aa: CASSQRTRDGYF

clone_size: .
v_call: TRBV24-1
d_call: .
j_call: TRBJ2-1
cdr3_nt: TGTGCCACCAGTGATCCCTCCGGAGGGAGGAACAATGAGCAGTTCTTC
cdr3_aa: CATSDPSGGRNNEQFF

clone_size: .
v_call: TRBV4-1
d_call: .
j_call: TRBJ2-7
cdr3_nt: TGCGCCAGCAGCCAAGATCCTTTGGGCTTCTACGAGCAGTACTTC
cdr3_aa: CASSQDPLGFYEQYF

clone_size: .
v_call: TRBV5-4
d_call: .
j_call: TRBJ1-1
cdr3_nt: TGTGCCAGCAGCCCTTACCCCGTCAGGGACACTGAAGCTTTCTTT
cdr3_aa: CASSPYPVRDTEAFF

clone_size: .
v_call: TRBV15
d_call: TRBD2
j_call: TRBJ2-3
cdr3_nt: TGTGCCACCAGCAGAGATAATTCCCCGGGAGGGCCATTCACAGATACGCAGTATTTT
cdr3_aa: CATSRDNSPGGPFTDTQYF

clone_size: .
v_call: TRBV6-2/TRBV6-3
d_call: .
j_call: TRBJ2-2
cdr3_nt: TGTGCCAGCAGTTCTCCTCTCTCGTATCGGAACACCGGGGAGCTGTTTTTT
cdr3_aa: CASSSPLSYRNTGELFF

clone_size: .
v_call: TRBV7-2
d_call: .
j_call: TRBJ2-7
cdr3_nt: TGTGCCAGCAGCTTAAATCGGGACTACGAGCAGTACTTC
cdr3_aa: CASSLNRDYEQYF

clone_size: .
v_call: TRBV3-1/TRBV3-2
d_call: TRBD2
j_call: TRBJ2-7
cdr3_nt: TGTGCCAGCAGCCCTGGGACTAGCGGCACCTACGAGCAGTACTTC
cdr3_aa: CASSPGTSGTYEQYF

clone_size: .
v_call: TRBV5-1
d_call: TRBD1
j_call: TRBJ2-1
cdr3_nt: TGCGCCAGCAGCTTGCAGGGGGCGAGCTCCTACAATGAGCAGTTCTTC
cdr3_aa: CASSLQGASSYNEQFF

clone_size: .
v_call: TRBV29-1
d_call: TRBD2
j_call: TRBJ2-1
cdr3_nt: TGCAGCGTTGCCGGGATTAGCCGGGGGGGTATCAATGAGCAGTTCTTC
cdr3_aa: CSVAGISRGGINEQFF

clone_size: few
v_call: TRBV29-1
d_call: TRBD1
j_call: TRBJ1-5
cdr3_nt: TGCAGCGTCGTTACAGGGGTAGGGCAGCCCCAGCATTTT
cdr3_aa: CSVVTGVGQPQHF

clone_size: .
v_call: TRBV6-5
d_call: TRBD1
j_call: TRBJ2-1
cdr3_nt: TGTGCCAGCAGCCCCATGCCCGGGACAGGGTCGGTCTTC
cdr3_aa: CASSPMPGTGSVF

clone_size: .
v_call: TRBV3-1/TRBV3-2
d_call: .
j_call: TRBJ2-3
cdr3_nt: TGTGCCAGCAGCCAAGGAGTGCCGCTTGATACGCAGTATTTT
cdr3_aa: CASSQGVPLDTQYF

clone_size: .
v_call: TRBV6-5
d_call: .
j_call: TRBJ2-1
cdr3_nt: TGTGCCAGCAGAGACTACGTCGGCCACAATGAGCAGTTCTTC
cdr3_aa: CASRDYVGHNEQFF

clone_size: .
v_call: TRBV6-5
d_call: .
j_call: TRBJ2-3
cdr3_nt: TGTGCCAGCAGTAAACTAGGCACAGATACGCAGTATTTT
cdr3_aa: CASSKLGTDTQYF

clone_size: .
v_call: TRBV4-1
d_call: TRBD2
j_call: TRBJ2-1
cdr3_nt: TGCGCCAGCAGCACCCACCCCGGGACTAGCGCTTACAATGAGCAGTTCTTC
cdr3_aa: CASSTHPGTSAYNEQFF

clone_size: .
v_call: TRBV6-5
d_call: TRBD2
j_call: TRBJ2-1
cdr3_nt: TGTGCCAGCAGTTACCGGGGGACTAGCGGTACTGATGAGCAGTTCTTC
cdr3_aa: CASSYRGTSGTDEQFF

clone_size: .
v_call: TRBV3-1/TRBV3-2
d_call: .
j_call: TRBJ2-5
cdr3_nt: TGTGCCAGCAGCCAAACTAAAGAGACCCAGTACTTC
cdr3_aa: CASSQTKETQYF

clone_size: .
v_call: TRBV7-6
d_call: TRBD2
j_call: TRBJ2-1
cdr3_nt: TGTGCCAGCAGCACCTGGAGCGCGGGAGGGCCCTCTCATGAGCAGTTCTTC
cdr3_aa: CASSTWSAGGPSHEQFF

clone_size: .
v_call: TRBV13
d_call: TRBD2
j_call: TRBJ2-3
cdr3_nt: TGTGCCAGCAGCTCTATCAGCGGGAGGGCCACAGATACGCAGTATTTT
cdr3_aa: CASSSISGRATDTQYF

clone_size: .
v_call: TRBV2
d_call: TRBD2
j_call: TRBJ2-2
cdr3_nt: TGTGCCAGCGGCCTCGGGGGGTTGAACACCGGGGAGCTGTTTTTT
cdr3_aa: CASGLGGLNTGELFF

clone_size: .
v_call: TRBV13
d_call: TRBD2
j_call: TRBJ2-1
cdr3_nt: TGTGCCAGCAGCCCAGGACTAGCGGCCAATGAGCAGTTCTTC
cdr3_aa: CASSPGLAANEQFF

clone_size: .
v_call: TRBV28
d_call: .
j_call: TRBJ1-5
cdr3_nt: TGTGCCAGCAGTTTAATAGGGGATACGGTGAATCAGCCCCAGCATTTT
cdr3_aa: CASSLIGDTVNQPQHF

clone_size: .
v_call: TRBV5-1
d_call: .
j_call: TRBJ2-7
cdr3_nt: TGCGCCAGCAGCTTGACAGGGACCTCTTACGAGGAGCAGTACTTC
cdr3_aa: CASSLTGTSYEEQYF

clone_size: .
v_call: TRBV7-8
d_call: TRBD2
j_call: TRBJ2-7
cdr3_nt: TGTGCCAGCAGCACAGGGACTAGCGGAATCTACGAGCAGTACTTC
cdr3_aa: CASSTGTSGIYEQYF

clone_size: .
v_call: TRBV2
d_call: TRBD2
j_call: TRBJ2-1
cdr3_nt: TGTGCCAGCAGTGGGACTAGCGGGAGGGAGGGTGAGCAGTTCTTC
cdr3_aa: CASSGTSGREGEQFF

clone_size: once
v_call: TRBV7-2
d_call: TRBD1
j_call: TRBJ2-5
cdr3_nt: TGTGCCAGCAGCTCCAGCGACAGGGATGGTTCAGGAGAGACCCAGTACTTC
cdr3_aa: CASSSSDRDGSGETQYF

clone_size: .
v_call: TRBV7-9
d_call: TRBD2
j_call: TRBJ2-7
cdr3_nt: TGTGCCAGCAGCCCTGGGACTAGCGGTTCCTACGAGCAGTACTTC
cdr3_aa: CASSPGTSGSYEQYF

clone_size: .
v_call: TRBV3-1/TRBV3-2
d_call: .
j_call: TRBJ2-4
cdr3_nt: TGTGCCAGCAGCGCAACCTATACGGCCAAAAACATTCAGTACTTC
cdr3_aa: CASSATYTAKNIQYF

clone_size: .
v_call: TRBV7-3
d_call: .
j_call: TRBJ2-1
cdr3_nt: TGTGCCAGCAGCTCCTTAGGTCCGGGCTACAATGAGCAGTTCTTC
cdr3_aa: CASSSLGPGYNEQFF

clone_size: once
v_call: TRBV23-1
d_call: .
j_call: TRBJ2-2
cdr3_nt: TGCGCCAGCAGAGCCCCTACGGACACCGGGGAGCTGTTTTTT
cdr3_aa: CASRAPTDTGELFF

clone_size: .
v_call: TRBV24-1
d_call: TRBD2
j_call: TRBJ2-7
cdr3_nt: TGTGCCACCAGTGATTTGGGGACTAGCGGGAGGTACGAGCAGTACTTC
cdr3_aa: CATSDLGTSGRYEQYF

clone_size: .
v_call: TRBV5-1
d_call: .
j_call: TRBJ2-4
cdr3_nt: TGCGCCAGCAGCATATCTACTTGGGCCAAAAACATTCAGTACTTC
cdr3_aa: CASSISTWAKNIQYF

clone_size: .
v_call: TRBV28
d_call: TRBD2
j_call: TRBJ2-7
cdr3_nt: TGTGCCAGCAGCCCCGGGACTAACTACGAGCAGTACTTC
cdr3_aa: CASSPGTNYEQYF

clone_size: .
v_call: TRBV4-3
d_call: .
j_call: TRBJ1-1
cdr3_nt: TGCGCCAGCAGCCAAGACAGGAACACTGAAGCTTTCTTT
cdr3_aa: CASSQDRNTEAFF

clone_size: .
v_call: TRBV28
d_call: .
j_call: TRBJ1-3
cdr3_nt: TGTGCCAGCAGCTCCCCCTCTGGAAACACCATATATTTT
cdr3_aa: CASSSPSGNTIYF

clone_size: .
v_call: TRBV7-9
d_call: TRBD1
j_call: TRBJ2-2
cdr3_nt: TGTGCCAGCAGCTTTGGGATCTACAGGGGGAGGAACACCGGGGAGCTGTTTTTT
cdr3_aa: CASSFGIYRGRNTGELFF

clone_size: .
v_call: TRBV2
d_call: TRBD1
j_call: TRBJ2-7
cdr3_nt: TGTGCCAGCAGTGAACGGACAGGGGGCAAGAACGAGCAGTACTTC
cdr3_aa: CASSERTGGKNEQYF

clone_size: .
v_call: TRBV13
d_call: .
j_call: TRBJ2-5
cdr3_nt: TGTGCCAGCAGCTTAGGAGAGAGAAGCGGACAGTACTTC
cdr3_aa: CASSLGERSGQYF

clone_size: once
v_call: TRBV20-1
d_call: TRBD1
j_call: TRBJ2-7
cdr3_nt: TGCAGCCTGGGACAGGGGGACGAGCAGTACTTC
cdr3_aa: CSLGQGDEQYF